These T cell receptor beta chains were read from a single sample in a study of blood T cells in healthy people across ages. Via MiXCR, TCRdb re-called the 5' RACE reads, giving one row per CDR3 protein. Of roughly 930,000 distinct CDR3 sequences in the sample, around 49% were seen once. Sequencing input: blood. Receptors originate from a man younger than 40 in good health. The CDR3 runs from the conserved cysteine through the conserved F or W. D genes are given only for firm matches. Clone size is not always given. Where it is, it says once, few, many or a class for expanded clones.

CDR3: CASSDRPGSSYNSPLHF
DNA: TGTGCCAGCAGTGATCGTCCCGGGAGCTCCTATAATTCACCCCTCCACTTT
size: few
V: TRBV2
J: TRBJ1-6
D: -

CDR3: CASSLEPGAYGYTF
DNA: TGTGCCAGCAGCTTAGAGCCAGGGGCCTATGGCTACACCTTC
size: -
V: TRBV7-2
J: TRBJ1-2
D: -

CDR3: CASSLPGVTKNIQYF
DNA: TGTGCCAGCAGCCTTCCGGGGGTGACCAAAAACATTCAGTACTTC
size: -
V: TRBV3-1
J: TRBJ2-4
D: -

CDR3: CASSDTGTGRGTQYF
DNA: TGTGCCAGCAGCGATACCGGGACTGGCAGGGGTACGCAGTATTTT
size: -
V: TRBV3-1
J: TRBJ2-3
D: -

CDR3: CASSSPGPHNEQFF
DNA: TGTGCCAGCAGCTCTCCGGGACCACACAATGAGCAGTTCTTC
size: -
V: TRBV7-2
J: TRBJ2-1
D: -

CDR3: CASSFNGGARGYTF
DNA: TGTGCCAGCAGTTTTAATGGGGGGGCGCGAGGCTACACCTTC
size: many
V: TRBV12-3/TRBV12-4
J: TRBJ1-2
D: -

CDR3: CASNRRGAGNEKLFF
DNA: TGTGCCAGCAACCGGAGGGGGGCCGGTAATGAAAAACTGTTTTTT
size: -
V: TRBV6-5
J: TRBJ1-4
D: -

CDR3: CAWTSITGLAGRNEQFF
DNA: TGTGCCTGGACCTCAATTACGGGACTAGCGGGGAGGAATGAGCAGTTCTTC
size: -
V: TRBV30
J: TRBJ2-1
D: TRBD2

CDR3: CASSFRQVQETQYF
DNA: TGTGCCAGCAGTTTCAGACAGGTCCAAGAGACCCAGTACTTC
size: -
V: TRBV12-3/TRBV12-4
J: TRBJ2-5
D: -

CDR3: CASRANKGRNSNQPQHF
DNA: TGCGCCAGCAGAGCAAACAAGGGTCGTAATAGCAATCAGCCCCAGCATTTT
size: many
V: TRBV10-2
J: TRBJ1-5
D: -

CDR3: CASSLAPSGGANEQFF
DNA: TGTGCCAGCAGCTTAGCGCCTAGCGGGGGGGCAAATGAGCAGTTCTTC
size: few
V: TRBV7-9
J: TRBJ2-1
D: TRBD2

CDR3: CASTKTGTGGTF
DNA: TGTGCCAGCACCAAGACAGGAACAGGCGGCACCTTC
size: few
V: TRBV28
J: TRBJ1-2
D: -

CDR3: CASSLGQGPYNEQYF
DNA: TGTGCTAGCAGCTTAGGGCAGGGGCCGTACAATGAGCAGTACTTC
size: -
V: TRBV7-7
J: TRBJ2-4
D: -

CDR3: CASSPAIGELFF
DNA: TGTGCCAGCAGCCCTGCGATCGGGGAGCTGTTTTTT
size: -
V: TRBV12-3/TRBV12-4
J: TRBJ2-2
D: -

CDR3: CASSDTADSYEQYF
DNA: TGTGCCAGCAGTGACACGGCCGACTCCTACGAGCAGTACTTC
size: few
V: TRBV28
J: TRBJ2-7
D: -

CDR3: CASSVGTGDFGYTF
DNA: TGTGCCAGCAGCGTGGGGACAGGGGATTTCGGCTACACCTTC
size: many
V: TRBV9
J: TRBJ1-2
D: TRBD1

CDR3: CSAPDREVWNQPQHF
DNA: TGCAGTGCCCCGGACAGGGAAGTATGGAATCAGCCCCAGCATTTT
size: -
V: TRBV20-1
J: TRBJ1-5
D: TRBD1

CDR3: CASSSSGTGGNNEQFF
DNA: TGTGCCAGCAGTTCATCCGGGACAGGGGGTAACAATGAGCAGTTCTTC
size: -
V: TRBV28
J: TRBJ2-1
D: TRBD1

CDR3: CASSVVRSETQYF
DNA: TGTGCCAGCAGCGTAGTAAGATCGGAGACCCAGTACTTC
size: -
V: TRBV11-1
J: TRBJ2-5
D: -

CDR3: CASSFPRGNEQFF
DNA: TGTGCCAGCAGCTTCCCGAGGGGCAATGAGCAGTTCTTC
size: -
V: TRBV7-2
J: TRBJ2-1
D: -

CDR3: CSAMNTGLRYQPQHF
DNA: TGCAGTGCTATGAATACAGGGTTGAGGTATCAGCCCCAGCATTTT
size: -
V: TRBV20-1
J: TRBJ1-5
D: -

CDR3: CASSSDRSNEKLFF
DNA: TGCGCCAGCAGCTCCGACAGGAGCAATGAAAAACTGTTTTTT
size: once
V: TRBV4-1
J: TRBJ1-4
D: -

CDR3: CASSYRWGEQYF
DNA: TGTGCCAGCAGTTATAGGTGGGGCGAGCAGTACTTC
size: once
V: TRBV6-2/TRBV6-3
J: TRBJ2-7
D: -

CDR3: CASSPRPNLNTGELFF
DNA: TGTGCCAGCAGTCCTAGGCCGAACCTGAACACCGGGGAGCTGTTTTTT
size: -
V: TRBV7-7
J: TRBJ2-2
D: -

CDR3: CAIKLAGGTDTQYF
DNA: TGTGCCATCAAACTAGCGGGGGGCACAGATACGCAGTATTTT
size: few
V: TRBV10-3
J: TRBJ2-3
D: TRBD2

CDR3: CATSRDTGYYGYTF
DNA: TGTGCCACCAGCAGAGATACGGGCTACTATGGCTACACCTTC
size: -
V: TRBV15
J: TRBJ1-2
D: -

CDR3: CASSRGQGAGTDTQYF
DNA: TGCGCCAGCAGCCGAGGACAGGGGGCCGGCACAGATACGCAGTATTTT
size: -
V: TRBV4-1
J: TRBJ2-3
D: TRBD1

CDR3: CASSPWATSPTDTQYF
DNA: TGTGCCAGCAGCCCCTGGGCGACTAGTCCCACAGATACGCAGTATTTT
size: -
V: TRBV4-2
J: TRBJ2-3
D: -